The text below deals with one T cell receptor (beta chain). The entry originates in a study of metastatic and nonmetastatic thyroid tumors. The wider study: Malignant and benign thyroid patients had repertoires compared in peripheral blood and tumor or nodule tissue.

Treatment of any kind had been given to no patient before thyroid surgery. MiXCR re-clonotyped the PCR reads for TCRdb. The table records 8,000 to 9,000 clones, about 25% of them present only once. Germline V CDR1 and CDR2: MGHRA, YSYEKL. The CDR3 consists of 18 residues. Trimming at V came to 0 bases and at J to 1 base, leaving 12 bases not matched to a gene. The clonotype comes from a female donor with papillary thyroid cancer or a benign thyroid nodule (not recorded which). Some clones in this sample may be carry-over from other donors' samples. This chain joins TRBV4-1 and TRBJ2-7, with TRBD2 identical over 7 bases. The specimen sequenced was adjacent normal tissue. DNA of the CDR3: TGCGCCAGCAGCCAAGATCGGGCTAGCGCGGGAGAATCCTACGAGCAGTACTTC. This translates into CASSQDRASAGESYEQYF.